This TCR beta chain was identified in a study of early stage breast cancer tumors. Study-wide context: Of around 16 invasive breast tumors, twelve were hormone receptor-positive, HER2-negative. Samples were sequenced at about 9.7-fold average coverage. Overall study findings and caveats: Most shared enriched TCRB sequences were commonly generated ones. Tumors had 2.5 to 3-fold higher T cell density and higher clonality than adjacent normal breast tissue.

Notes on this clone: What it binds is unknown.

Generated by immunoSEQ multiplex PCR, the TCRdb table keeps only in-frame clones and is missing some. The data show some 36,000 clones, 70% to 80% seen once. V gave up 0 bases and J gave up 1 base, with 13 bases separating them. CDR3 length: 16 residues. The germline V gene has CDR1 SGHRS and CDR2 YFSETQ. The V gene is TRBV5-1, the J gene TRBJ2-5; possibly TRBD1 for D (6 bases). The sequencing sample was made of blood. The receptor was derived from a person aged 60 to 70 with breast cancer. CDR3 amino acids: CASSLAGTPPQETQYF. The CDR3 region has the DNA TGCGCCAGCAGCTTGGCAGGGACACCTCCCCAAGAGACCCAGTACTTC.